Listed below are T cell receptor beta chains from one sample, sequenced in a study of early T cells in non-severe SARS-CoV-2 infection. Each CDR3 protein is one row after TCRdb ran MiXCR on the 5' RACE reads. The sample shows tens of thousands of distinct CDR3 sequences, 5.2% of them seen only once. The material sequenced was whole blood. Receptor source: an adult who was a healthcare worker with PCR-confirmed SARS-CoV-2 infection or an uninfected control (not recorded which). CDR3s include the opening cysteine and the closing phenylalanine or tryptophan. D genes are given only for firm matches. Size tells how often a clone was seen (once, few, many) or the class of an expanded clone, and some rows leave it out.

clone size | J gene | V gene | D gene | CDR3 protein | CDR3 DNA
many | TRBJ2-5 | TRBV24-1 | NA | CATSDRDMAHQETQYF | TGTGCCACCAGTGATCGGGACATGGCACACCAAGAGACCCAGTACTTC
many | TRBJ2-3 | TRBV7-2 | TRBD2 | CASSPRMKRGYTDTQYF | TGTGCCAGCAGCCCACGGATGAAGCGGGGCTACACAGATACGCAGTATTTT
many | TRBJ2-5 | TRBV4-1 | TRBD2 | CASSQEGRGLGSAQYF | TGCGCCAGCAGCCAAGAGGGCAGGGGACTAGGATCGGCCCAGTACTTC
many | TRBJ2-1 | TRBV18 | NA | CASSPGSGSYNEQFF | TGTGCCAGCTCACCAGGGTCGGGCTCCTACAATGAGCAGTTCTTC
NA | TRBJ2-7 | TRBV2 | NA | CASSQNSYEQYF | TGTGCCAGCAGCCAGAACTCCTACGAGCAGTACTTC
NA | TRBJ1-4 | TRBV3-1 | TRBD1 | CASSQTGQGPYNEKLFF | TGTGCCAGCAGCCAGACAGGACAGGGGCCTTATAATGAAAAACTGTTTTTT
NA | TRBJ1-5 | TRBV19 | TRBD1 | CATRRDRGNQPQHF | TGTGCCACCAGAAGGGACAGGGGCAATCAGCCCCAGCATTTT
many | TRBJ2-1 | TRBV3-1 | NA | CASSQSKSSYNEQFF | TGTGCCAGCAGCCAAAGTAAGAGCTCCTACAATGAGCAGTTCTTC
few | TRBJ1-5 | TRBV19 | NA | CASSTLMAGFGNQPQHF | TGTGCCAGTAGTACCCTAATGGCAGGGTTTGGCAATCAGCCCCAGCATTTT
NA | TRBJ1-1 | TRBV7-2 | NA | CASSLEGRVNTEAFF | TGTGCCAGCAGCTTAGAGGGCAGGGTGAACACTGAAGCTTTCTTT
few | TRBJ2-5 | TRBV5-5 | NA | CASSGQWGTQETQYF | TGTGCCAGCAGCGGACAATGGGGGACCCAAGAGACCCAGTACTTC
many | TRBJ1-1 | TRBV6-5 | NA | CASSEWPNTEAFF | TGTGCCAGCAGTGAATGGCCAAACACTGAAGCTTTCTTT
many | TRBJ1-3 | TRBV6-6 | NA | CASSGTGIGNTIYF | TGTGCCAGCAGTGGCACAGGGATTGGAAACACCATATATTTT
many | TRBJ2-2 | TRBV6-4 | NA | CASSATNTGELFF | TGTGCCAGCAGTGCCACGAACACCGGGGAGCTGTTTTTT
few | TRBJ2-1 | TRBV11-2 | NA | CASSLEGAVWTSYNEQFF | TGTGCCAGCAGCTTAGAAGGTGCGGTCTGGACCTCCTACAATGAGCAGTTCTTC
many | TRBJ2-7 | TRBV6-5 | TRBD1 | CASSQPGQGSKYEQYF | TGTGCCAGCAGTCAGCCGGGACAGGGATCGAAATACGAGCAGTACTTC
many | TRBJ2-3 | TRBV12-3/TRBV12-4 | NA | CASSFPGSFSTDTQYF | TGTGCCAGCAGTTTCCCCGGTAGTTTTAGCACAGATACGCAGTATTTT